The 11 T cell receptor beta chains reported below all come from one sample, sequenced in a study of Ad26.COV2.S vaccination and SARS-CoV-2 variants (dated by TCRdb to the early 2020s). The treatment or condition label for this specimen denotes: about 20 received Ad26.COV2.S at low or high dose, single or two shots; roughly five received placebo; per-sample allocation not given. For vaccine and placebo recipients, repertoires were sequenced using samples collected on day 63 after the first injection. Receptor libraries were prepared by the immunoSEQ multiplex PCR assay. TCRdb re-hosts the immuneACCESS table, in-frame sequences only. Its copies lack some clones; in the studies checked, an unresolved V gene accounts for under half of them, and the cause for the rest is not known. The sample contains about 680,000 clones, around 90% of them found a single time. About 1.5% of the sample belongs to the ten largest clones.

The sequencing used peripheral blood, collected in a trial of Ad26.COV2.S vaccine versus placebo. These receptors came from a person aged 18-65 years who received the Ad26.COV2.S COVID-19 vaccine or a placebo.

V is TRBV5-1 and J is TRBJ2-7; D assignment may be TRBD1 or TRBD2 (6 bases each). V lost 4 bases to trimming and J lost 4 bases, with 18 bases between them. The germline V gene has CDR1 SGHRS and CDR2 YFSETQ. This CDR3 has 15 residues. This CDR3 is CASSPGDISLYEQYF. The CDR3 DNA reads as TGCGCCAGCAGCCCGGGGGACATCTCCCTGTACGAGCAGTACTTC.

This rearrangement joins TRBV5-8 to TRBJ2-3; D gene ambiguous. V lost 3 bases to trimming and J lost 5 bases, with 4 bases between them. From germline, CDR1 is SGHTS and CDR2 YDEGEE. This CDR3 is built from 11 residues. The CDR3 DNA reads as TGTGCCAGCAGCTATGGAGATACGCAGTATTTT. Its translation is CASSYGDTQYF.

The rearrangement links TRBV18 to TRBJ2-7; TRBD2 agrees at 12 bases. The V gene's germline CDR1 is KGHSH and CDR2 LQKENI. The CDR3 has 16 amino acids. With 0 bases clipped from V and 2 bases from J, the junction kept 2 bases outside the gene matches. CDR3 sequence reads: CASSPPTSGRTYEQYF. The CDR3 DNA is TGTGCCAGCTCACCACCCACTAGCGGGAGGACCTACGAGCAGTACTTC. The full variable domain, its missing parts supplied by reference TRBV18 and TRBJ2-7, is NAGVMQNPRHLVRRRGQEARLRCSPMKGHSHVYWYRQLPEEGLKFMVYLQKENIIDESGMPKERFSAEFPKEGPSILRIQQVVRGDSAAYFCASSPPTSGRTYEQYFGPGTRLTVT.

The chain uses TRBV14 and TRBJ2-2; TRBD2 might be the D (5 bases). Trimming removed 1 base at V and 5 bases at J, with 17 bases between. The CDR3 has 17 residues. Germline V CDR1 and CDR2: SGHDN, FVKESK. This chain's CDR3 is CASSQVRGASGTGELFF. The CDR3, as DNA: TGTGCCAGCAGCCAAGTTAGAGGTGCCTCGGGGACCGGGGAGCTGTTTTTT.

V usage is TRBV2 and J usage is TRBJ2-2, with a weak D call TRBD1 (6 bases). V was shortened by 8 bases and J by 4 bases, with 14 bases between the two germline ends. Germline V lookup: CDR1 SNHLY, CDR2 FYNNEI. This CDR3 comprises 14 residues. The CDR3 DNA follows: TGTGCCAGCCTTCAGGGGCGATTCACCGGGGAGCTGTTTTTT. Amino acid sequence: CASLQGRFTGELFF.

J is TRBJ2-5 and V is TRBV24-1; D is ambiguous. Germline V gene data show CDR1 as KGHDR and CDR2 as SFDVKD. This CDR3 is 14 amino acids long. Trimming shortened V by 2 bases and J by 1 base, and 7 bases separated the two germline ends. In DNA form, the CDR3 reads TGTGCCACCAGTGATTCGAGTACCCAAGAGACCCAGTACTTC. Encoded protein: CATSDSSTQETQYF.

CDR3 DNA: TGTGCCACCGCCGTCCGGCAAAATAGCAATCAGCCCCAGCATTTT. Translated, it gives CATAVRQNSNQPQHF. V gene TRBV6-1 combines with J gene TRBJ1-5; D gene unclear. The CDR3 length is 15 residues. The V end was cut by 10 bases, the J end by 0 bases, with 16 bases between. The germline gives CDR1 MNHNS, CDR2 SASEGT.

This clone was counted at least ten times. Other DNA sequences from this sample encode an identical CDR3 as well. V gene TRBV20-1 combines with J gene TRBJ2-5; no clear D. The germline gives CDR1 DFQATT, CDR2 SNEGSKA (reference sequence). The V gene lost 2 bases and the J gene lost 5 bases, with 3 bases spanning the gap. The CDR3 totals 10 residues. CDR3: CSARSETQYF. CDR3 DNA sequence: TGCAGTGCTAGATCCGAGACCCAGTACTTC.

The rearrangement links TRBV10-2 to TRBJ2-3, with D possibly being TRBD1 (5 bases). Between the trimmed V and J ends, which lost 6 bases and 4 bases, there was a span of 17 bases. The V gene's germline CDR1 is WSHSY and CDR2 SAAADI. The CDR3 has 15 residues. The CDR3 coding sequence is TGCGCCAGCAGACGATCGAGGACAACATCAGATACGCAGTATTTT. Translated: CASRRSRTTSDTQYF.

This clone appeared a single time. The rearrangement links TRBV6-5 to TRBJ2-3, with D unresolved. Germline V gene data show CDR1 as MNHEY and CDR2 as SVGAGI. The CDR3 length is 16 residues. Trimming took off 4 bases at V and 1 base at J, with 15 bases between the two ends. Here the CDR3 reads CASSSLRVLRTDTQYF. For the CDR3, the DNA is TGTGCCAGCAGTTCCCTCCGGGTTCTTCGCACAGATACGCAGTATTTT.

The CDR3 DNA reads as TGTGCCACCAGTGATCCAGCGGGGGAGAGCACAGATACGCAGTATTTT. This encodes CATSDPAGESTDTQYF. The V and J genes are TRBV24-1 and TRBJ2-3, with 8 bases lining up with TRBD2. The CDR3 contains 16 residues. The junction had 4 bases not matched to a gene; V was cut back by 3 bases and J by 0 bases. The germline CDR1 and CDR2 sequences are KGHDR and SFDVKD.